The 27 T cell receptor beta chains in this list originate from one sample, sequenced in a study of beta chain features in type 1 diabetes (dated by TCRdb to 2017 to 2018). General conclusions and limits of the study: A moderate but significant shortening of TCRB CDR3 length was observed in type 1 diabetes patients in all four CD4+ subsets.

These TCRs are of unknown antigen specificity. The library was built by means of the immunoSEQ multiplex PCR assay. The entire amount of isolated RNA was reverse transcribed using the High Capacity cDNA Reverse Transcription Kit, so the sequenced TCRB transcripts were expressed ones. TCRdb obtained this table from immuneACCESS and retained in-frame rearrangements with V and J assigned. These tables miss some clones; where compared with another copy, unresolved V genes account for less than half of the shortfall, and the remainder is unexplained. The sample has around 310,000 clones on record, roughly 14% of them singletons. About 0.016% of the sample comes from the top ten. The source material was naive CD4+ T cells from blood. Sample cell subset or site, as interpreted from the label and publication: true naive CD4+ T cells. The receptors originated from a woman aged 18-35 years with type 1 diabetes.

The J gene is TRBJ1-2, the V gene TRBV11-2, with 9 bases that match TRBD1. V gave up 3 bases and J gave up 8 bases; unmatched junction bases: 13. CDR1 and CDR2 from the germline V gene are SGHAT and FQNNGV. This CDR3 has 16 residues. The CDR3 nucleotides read TGTGCCAGCAGCTTCCTCTCCTCCGACAGGGGGGGCGGCTACACCTTC. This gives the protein CASSFLSSDRGGGYTF.

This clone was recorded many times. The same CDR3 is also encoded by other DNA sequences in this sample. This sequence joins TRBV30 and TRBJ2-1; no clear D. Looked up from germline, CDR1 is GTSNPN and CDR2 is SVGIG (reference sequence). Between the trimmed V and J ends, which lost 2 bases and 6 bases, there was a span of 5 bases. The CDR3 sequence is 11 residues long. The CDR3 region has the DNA TGTGCCTGGAGTCGGAGCAATGAGCAGTTCTTC. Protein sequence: CAWSRSNEQFF.

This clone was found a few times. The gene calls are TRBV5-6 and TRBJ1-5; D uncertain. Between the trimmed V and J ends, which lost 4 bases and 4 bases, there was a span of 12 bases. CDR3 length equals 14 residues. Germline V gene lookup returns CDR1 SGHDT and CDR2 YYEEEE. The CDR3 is CASSPGPRNQPQHF. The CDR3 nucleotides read TGTGCCAGCAGCCCTGGGCCACGGAATCAGCCCCAGCATTTT.

The CDR3 protein is CAWSVRGVEQFF. The CDR3 coding sequence is TGTGCCTGGAGTGTACGGGGGGTGGAGCAGTTCTTC. The V call is TRBV30, the J call TRBJ2-1, with 7 positions matching TRBD2. V trimming: 0 bases; J trimming: 10 bases; junction bases outside the gene matches: 3. This CDR3 is built from 12 residues. The germline CDR1 and CDR2 sequences are GTSNPN and SVGIG (reference sequence).

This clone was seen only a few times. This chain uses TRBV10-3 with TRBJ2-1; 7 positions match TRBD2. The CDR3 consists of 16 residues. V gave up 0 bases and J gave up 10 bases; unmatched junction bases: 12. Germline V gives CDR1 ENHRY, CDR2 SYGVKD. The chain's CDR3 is CAISESAGSGGGEQFF. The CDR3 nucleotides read TGTGCCATCAGTGAGTCGGCCGGCTCGGGGGGAGGAGAGCAGTTCTTC.

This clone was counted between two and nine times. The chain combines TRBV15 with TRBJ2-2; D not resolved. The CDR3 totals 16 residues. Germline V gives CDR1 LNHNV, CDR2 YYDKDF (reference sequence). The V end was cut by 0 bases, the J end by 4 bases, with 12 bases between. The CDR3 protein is CATSREVSTSTGELFF. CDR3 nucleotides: TGTGCCACCAGCAGAGAGGTTTCGACAAGCACCGGGGAGCTGTTTTTT.

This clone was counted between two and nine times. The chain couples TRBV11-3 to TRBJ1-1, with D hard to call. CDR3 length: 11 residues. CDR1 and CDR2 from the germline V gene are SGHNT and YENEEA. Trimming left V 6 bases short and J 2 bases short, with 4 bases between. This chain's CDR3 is CASRANTEAFF. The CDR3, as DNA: TGTGCCAGCAGGGCCAACACTGAAGCTTTCTTT.

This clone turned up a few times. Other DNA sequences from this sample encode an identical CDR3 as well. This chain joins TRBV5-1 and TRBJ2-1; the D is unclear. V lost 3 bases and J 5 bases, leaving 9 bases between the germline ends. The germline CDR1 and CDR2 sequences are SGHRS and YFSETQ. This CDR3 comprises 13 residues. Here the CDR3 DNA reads TGCGCCAGCAGCTCCACACCAAACAATGAGCAGTTCTTC. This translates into CASSSTPNNEQFF.

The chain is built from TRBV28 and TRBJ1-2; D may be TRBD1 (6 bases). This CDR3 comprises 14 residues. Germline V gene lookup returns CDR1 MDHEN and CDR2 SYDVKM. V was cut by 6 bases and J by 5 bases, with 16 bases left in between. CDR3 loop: CASSQYDRSYGYTF. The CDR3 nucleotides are TGTGCCAGCAGCCAATATGACAGGAGTTATGGCTACACCTTC.

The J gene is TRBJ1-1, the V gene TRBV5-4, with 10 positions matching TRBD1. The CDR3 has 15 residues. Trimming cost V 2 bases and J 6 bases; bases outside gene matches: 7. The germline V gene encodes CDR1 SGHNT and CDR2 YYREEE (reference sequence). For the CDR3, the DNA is TGTGCCAGCAGCTTCCGACAGGGGGCGCAGGCTGAAGCTTTCTTT. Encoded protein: CASSFRQGAQAEAFF.

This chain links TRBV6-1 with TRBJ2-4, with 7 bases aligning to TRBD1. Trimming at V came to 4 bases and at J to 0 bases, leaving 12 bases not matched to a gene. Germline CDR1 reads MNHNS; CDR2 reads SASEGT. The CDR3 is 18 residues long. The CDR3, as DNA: TGTGCCAGCAGTGCCCCCGGGACAGCTGCCCTAGCCAAAAACATTCAGTACTTC. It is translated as CASSAPGTAALAKNIQYF.

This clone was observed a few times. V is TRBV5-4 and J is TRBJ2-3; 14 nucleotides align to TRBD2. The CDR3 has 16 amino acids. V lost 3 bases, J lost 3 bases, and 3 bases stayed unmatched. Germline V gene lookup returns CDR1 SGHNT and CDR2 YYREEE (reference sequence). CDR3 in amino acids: CASSWTSGRLTDTQYF. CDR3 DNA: TGTGCCAGCAGCTGGACTAGCGGGAGGCTGACAGATACGCAGTATTTT.

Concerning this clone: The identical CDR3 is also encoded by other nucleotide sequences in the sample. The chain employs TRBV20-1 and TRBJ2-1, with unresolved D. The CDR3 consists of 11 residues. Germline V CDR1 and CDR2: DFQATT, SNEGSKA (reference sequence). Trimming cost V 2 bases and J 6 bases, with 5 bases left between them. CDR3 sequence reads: CSARIINEQFF. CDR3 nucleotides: TGCAGTGCTAGAATTATCAATGAGCAGTTCTTC.

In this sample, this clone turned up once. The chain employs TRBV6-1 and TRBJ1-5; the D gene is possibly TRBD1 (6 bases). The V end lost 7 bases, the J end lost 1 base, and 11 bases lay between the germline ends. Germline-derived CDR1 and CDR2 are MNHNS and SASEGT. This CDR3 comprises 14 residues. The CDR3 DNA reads TGTGCCAGCACGTTGGGGGCCAGCAATCAGCCCCAGCATTTT. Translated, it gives CASTLGASNQPQHF.

The CDR3, as DNA: TGTGCCAGCAGTGAAGGGCTAGCGGGATACACAGATACGCAGTATTTT. This codes for CASSEGLAGYTDTQYF. The chain uses TRBV6-1 and TRBJ2-3, with TRBD2 matching 9 bases. CDR3 size: 16 residues. CDR1 and CDR2 (germline): MNHNS, SASEGT. V was clipped by 1 base and J by 2 bases; unmatched bases: 4.

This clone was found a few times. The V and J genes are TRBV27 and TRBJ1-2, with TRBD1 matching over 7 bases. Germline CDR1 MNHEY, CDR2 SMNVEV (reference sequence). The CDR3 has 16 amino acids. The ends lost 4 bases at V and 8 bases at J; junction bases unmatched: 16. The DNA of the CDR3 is TGTGCCAGCAGTTCCAGACAGGGAGGTACTGGTTGGGGCTACACCTTC. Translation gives CASSSRQGGTGWGYTF.

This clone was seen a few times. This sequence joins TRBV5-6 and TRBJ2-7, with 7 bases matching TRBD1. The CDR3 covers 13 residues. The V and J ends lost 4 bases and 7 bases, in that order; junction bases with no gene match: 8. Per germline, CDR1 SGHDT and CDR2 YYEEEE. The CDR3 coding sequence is TGTGCCAGCAGCCTCTGGACAGGCCCGGAGCAGTACGTC. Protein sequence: CASSLWTGPEQYV.

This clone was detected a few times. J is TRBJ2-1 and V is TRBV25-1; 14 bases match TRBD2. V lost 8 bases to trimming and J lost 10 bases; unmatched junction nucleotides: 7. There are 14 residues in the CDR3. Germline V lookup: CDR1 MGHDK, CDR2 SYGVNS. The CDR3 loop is CASFDGTSGREQFF. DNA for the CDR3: TGTGCCAGCTTCGATGGGACTAGCGGGAGAGAGCAGTTCTTC.

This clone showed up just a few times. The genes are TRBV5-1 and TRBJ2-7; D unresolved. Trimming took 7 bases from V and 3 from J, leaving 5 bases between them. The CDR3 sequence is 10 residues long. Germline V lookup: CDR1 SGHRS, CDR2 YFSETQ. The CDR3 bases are TGCGCCAGCGAGAACTACGAGCAGTACTTC. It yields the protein CASENYEQYF.

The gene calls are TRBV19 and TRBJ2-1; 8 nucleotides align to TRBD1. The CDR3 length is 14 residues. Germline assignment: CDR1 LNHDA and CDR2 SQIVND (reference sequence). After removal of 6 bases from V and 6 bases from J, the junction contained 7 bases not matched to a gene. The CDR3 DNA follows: TGTGCCAGTAGGGGGACAGGTAAAAGCAATGAGCAGTTCTTC. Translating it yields CASRGTGKSNEQFF.

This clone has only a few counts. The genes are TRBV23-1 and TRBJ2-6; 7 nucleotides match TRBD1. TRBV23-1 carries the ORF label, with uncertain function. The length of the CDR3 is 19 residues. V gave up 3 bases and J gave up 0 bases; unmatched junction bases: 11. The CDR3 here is CASSHWDSCTYSGANVLTF. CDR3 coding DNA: TGCGCCAGCAGTCATTGGGACAGCTGTACTTACTCTGGGGCCAACGTCCTGACTTTC.

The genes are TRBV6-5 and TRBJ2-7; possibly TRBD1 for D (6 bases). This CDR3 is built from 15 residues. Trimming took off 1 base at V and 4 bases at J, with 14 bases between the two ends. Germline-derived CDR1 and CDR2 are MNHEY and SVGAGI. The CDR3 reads CASSYYPGQGYEQYV. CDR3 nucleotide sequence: TGTGCCAGCAGTTACTATCCGGGACAAGGGTACGAGCAGTACGTC.

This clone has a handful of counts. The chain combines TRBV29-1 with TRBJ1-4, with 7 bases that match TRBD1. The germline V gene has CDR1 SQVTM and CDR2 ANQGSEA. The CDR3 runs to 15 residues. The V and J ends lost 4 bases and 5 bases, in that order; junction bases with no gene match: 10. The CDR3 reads CSVVWRDRPNEKLFF. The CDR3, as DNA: TGCAGCGTTGTATGGAGGGACAGACCAAATGAAAAACTGTTTTTT.

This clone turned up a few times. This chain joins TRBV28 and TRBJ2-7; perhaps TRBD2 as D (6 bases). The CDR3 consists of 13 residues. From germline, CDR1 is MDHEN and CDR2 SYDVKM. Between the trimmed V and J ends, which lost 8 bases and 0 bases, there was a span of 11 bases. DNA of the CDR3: TGTGCCAGCCTGCGGAGGGACTCCTACGAGCAGTACTTC. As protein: CASLRRDSYEQYF.

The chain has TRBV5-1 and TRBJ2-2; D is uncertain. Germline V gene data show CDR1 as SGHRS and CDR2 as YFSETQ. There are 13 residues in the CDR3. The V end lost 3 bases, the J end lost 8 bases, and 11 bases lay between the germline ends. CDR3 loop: CASSSEHRGELFF. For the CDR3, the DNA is TGCGCCAGCAGCTCAGAACACAGAGGGGAGCTGTTTTTT.

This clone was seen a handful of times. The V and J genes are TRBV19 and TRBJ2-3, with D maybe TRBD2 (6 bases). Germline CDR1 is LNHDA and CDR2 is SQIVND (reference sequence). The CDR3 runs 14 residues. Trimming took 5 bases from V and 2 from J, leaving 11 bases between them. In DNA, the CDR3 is TGTGCCAGTAGTCCTAGGACTACCACAGATACGCAGTATTTT. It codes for CASSPRTTTDTQYF.

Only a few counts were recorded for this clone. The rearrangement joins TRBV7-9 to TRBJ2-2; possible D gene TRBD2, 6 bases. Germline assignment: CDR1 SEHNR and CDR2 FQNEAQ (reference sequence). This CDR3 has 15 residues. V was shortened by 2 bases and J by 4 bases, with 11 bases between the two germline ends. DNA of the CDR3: TGTGCCAGCAGCTTATGGCCGGAGGGCACCGGGGAGCTGTTTTTT. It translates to CASSLWPEGTGELFF.